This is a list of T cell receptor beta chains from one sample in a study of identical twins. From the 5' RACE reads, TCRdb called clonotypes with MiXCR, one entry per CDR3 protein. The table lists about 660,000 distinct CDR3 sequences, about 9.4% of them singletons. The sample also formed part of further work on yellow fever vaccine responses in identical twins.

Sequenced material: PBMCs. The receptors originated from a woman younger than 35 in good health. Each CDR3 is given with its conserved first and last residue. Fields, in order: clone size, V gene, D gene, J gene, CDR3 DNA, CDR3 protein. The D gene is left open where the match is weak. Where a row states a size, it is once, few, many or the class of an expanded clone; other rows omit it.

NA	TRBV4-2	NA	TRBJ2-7	TGTGCCAGCAGCCAAGATATCCCCTACGAGCAGTACTTC	CASSQDIPYEQYF
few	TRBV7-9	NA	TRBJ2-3	TGTGCCAGCAGCTTGACTATGACAGACACAGATACGCAGTATTTT	CASSLTMTDTDTQYF
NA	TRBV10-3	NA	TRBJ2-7	TGTGCCATCAGTGACTTAGCGTCTCTCTACGAGCAGTACTTC	CAISDLASLYEQYF
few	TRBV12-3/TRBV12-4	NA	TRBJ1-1	TGTGCCAGCAGTTTTGGGCAAAGATTCACTGAAGCTTTCTTT	CASSFGQRFTEAFF
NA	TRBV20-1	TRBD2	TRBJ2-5	TGCAGTGCTGGGTTCCTAGCGGGAACAGAGACCCAGTACTTC	CSAGFLAGTETQYF
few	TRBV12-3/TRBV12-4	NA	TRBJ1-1	TGTGCCAGCAGTTTTTGGGGCGGGCCTGAAGCTTTCTTT	CASSFWGGPEAFF
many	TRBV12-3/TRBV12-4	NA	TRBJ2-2	TGTGCCAGCAGTTCGTGGAGGGACCTAAACACCGGGGAGCTGTTTTTT	CASSSWRDLNTGELFF
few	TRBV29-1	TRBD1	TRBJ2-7	TGCAGCGTGACGGAGAGAGGGACAGGGGGCTCCTACGAGCAGTACTTC	CSVTERGTGGSYEQYF
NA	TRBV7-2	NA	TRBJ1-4	TGTGCCAGCAGCTCCGCCGGGTTCGAGGGAGAAAAACTGTTTTTT	CASSSAGFEGEKLFF
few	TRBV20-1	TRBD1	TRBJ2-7	TGCAGTGCTAGAGCCGGGACAGGGCCCTACGAGCAGTACTTC	CSARAGTGPYEQYF
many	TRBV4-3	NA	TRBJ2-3	TGCGCCAGCAGCCTACGTCCGGGTGGTGGAGATACGCAGTATTTT	CASSLRPGGGDTQYF
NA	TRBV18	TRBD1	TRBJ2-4	TGTGCCAGCTCACCAATCGGACAGGGGGCCGTGTCGAAGTACTTC	CASSPIGQGAVSKYF
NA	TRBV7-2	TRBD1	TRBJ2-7	TGTGCCAGCAGCGTCTACCAGGGGGCGTACGAGCAGTACTTC	CASSVYQGAYEQYF